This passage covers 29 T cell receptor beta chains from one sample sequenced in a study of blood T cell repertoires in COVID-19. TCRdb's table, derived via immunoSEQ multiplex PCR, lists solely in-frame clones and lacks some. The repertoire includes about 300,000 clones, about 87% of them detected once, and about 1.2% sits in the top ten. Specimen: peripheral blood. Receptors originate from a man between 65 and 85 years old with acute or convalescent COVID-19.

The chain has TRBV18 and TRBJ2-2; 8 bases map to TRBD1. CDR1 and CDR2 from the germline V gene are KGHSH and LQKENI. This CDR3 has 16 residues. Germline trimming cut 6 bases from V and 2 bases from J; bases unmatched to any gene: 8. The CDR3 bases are TGTGCCAGCTCCCCGGGACAGGCTCCCAACACCGGGGAGCTGTTTTTT. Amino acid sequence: CASSPGQAPNTGELFF.

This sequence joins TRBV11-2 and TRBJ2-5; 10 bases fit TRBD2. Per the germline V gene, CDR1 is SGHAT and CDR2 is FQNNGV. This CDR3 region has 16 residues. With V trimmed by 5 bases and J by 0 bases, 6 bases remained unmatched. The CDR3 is CASSRLLAGNQETQYF. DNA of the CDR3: TGTGCCAGCAGCCGTTTACTAGCGGGGAACCAAGAGACCCAGTACTTC.

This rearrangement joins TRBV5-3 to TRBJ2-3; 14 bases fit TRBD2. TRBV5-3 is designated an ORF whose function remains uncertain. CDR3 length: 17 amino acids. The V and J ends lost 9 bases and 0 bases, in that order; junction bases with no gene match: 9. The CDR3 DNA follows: TGTGCCAACGGGACTAGCGGGGGCCCGATTAGCACAGATACGCAGTATTTT. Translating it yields CANGTSGGPISTDTQYF.

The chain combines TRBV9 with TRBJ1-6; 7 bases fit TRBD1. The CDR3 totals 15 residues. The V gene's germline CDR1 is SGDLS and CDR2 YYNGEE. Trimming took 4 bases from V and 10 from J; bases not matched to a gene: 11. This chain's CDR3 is CASSPRRDSSSPLHF. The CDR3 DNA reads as TGTGCCAGCAGCCCCAGACGGGACAGTTCCTCACCCCTCCACTTT.

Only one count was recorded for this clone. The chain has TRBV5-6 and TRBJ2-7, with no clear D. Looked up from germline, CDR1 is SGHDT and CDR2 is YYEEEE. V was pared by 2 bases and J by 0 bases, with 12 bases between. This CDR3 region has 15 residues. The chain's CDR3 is CASSFRHTSSYEQYF. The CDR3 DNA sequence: TGTGCCAGCAGCTTCCGCCACACCAGCTCCTACGAGCAGTACTTC.

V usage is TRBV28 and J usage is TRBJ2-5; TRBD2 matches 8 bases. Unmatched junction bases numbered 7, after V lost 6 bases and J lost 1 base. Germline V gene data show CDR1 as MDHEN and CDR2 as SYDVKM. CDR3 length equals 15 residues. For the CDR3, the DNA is TGTGCCAGCAGGCAAGCGGGGGCGGGCCAAGAGACCCAGTACTTC. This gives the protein CASRQAGAGQETQYF.

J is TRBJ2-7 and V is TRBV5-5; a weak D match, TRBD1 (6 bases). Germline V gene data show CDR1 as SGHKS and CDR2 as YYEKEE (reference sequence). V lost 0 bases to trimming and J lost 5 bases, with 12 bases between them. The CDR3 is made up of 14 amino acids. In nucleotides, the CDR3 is TGTGCCAGCAGCTTGGACTCACAGGGTAACGAGCAGTACTTC. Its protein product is CASSLDSQGNEQYF. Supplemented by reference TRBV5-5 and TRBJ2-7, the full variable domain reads DAGVTQSPTHLIKTRGQQVTLRCSPISGHKSVSWYQQVLGQGPQFIFQYYEKEERGRGNFPDRFSARQFPNYSSELNVNALLLGDSALYLCASSLDSQGNEQYFGPGTRLTVT.

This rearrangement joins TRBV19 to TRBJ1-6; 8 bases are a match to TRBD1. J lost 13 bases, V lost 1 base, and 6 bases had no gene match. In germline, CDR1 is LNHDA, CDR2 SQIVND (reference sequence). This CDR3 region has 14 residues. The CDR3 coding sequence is TGTGCCAGTAGTATAGTGACCGGACAGGGTCCCCTCCACTTT. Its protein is CASSIVTGQGPLHF. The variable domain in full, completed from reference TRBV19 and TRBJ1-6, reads DGGITQSPKYLFRKEGQNVTLSCEQNLNHDAMYWYRQDPGQGLRLIYYSQIVNDFQKGDIAEGYSVSREKKESFPLTVTSAQKNPTAFYLCASSIVTGQGPLHFGNGTRLTVT.

DNA of the CDR3: TGCGCCAGCAGATATATTAGCGGGGGAAACACAGATACGCAGTATTTT. This gives the protein CASRYISGGNTDTQYF. The chain carries TRBV5-1 and TRBJ2-3; TRBD2 agrees at 9 bases. The J segment lost 2 bases and the V segment lost 5 bases, leaving 9 bases of the junction unmatched. There are 16 residues in the CDR3. Per germline, CDR1 SGHRS and CDR2 YFSETQ.

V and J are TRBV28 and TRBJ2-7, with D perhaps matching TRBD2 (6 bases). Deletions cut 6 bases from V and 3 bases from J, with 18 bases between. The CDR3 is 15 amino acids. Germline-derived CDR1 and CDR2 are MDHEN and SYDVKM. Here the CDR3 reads CASSTSGGAYYEQYF. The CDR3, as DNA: TGTGCCAGCAGCACCTCCGGGGGAGCCTACTACGAGCAGTACTTC.

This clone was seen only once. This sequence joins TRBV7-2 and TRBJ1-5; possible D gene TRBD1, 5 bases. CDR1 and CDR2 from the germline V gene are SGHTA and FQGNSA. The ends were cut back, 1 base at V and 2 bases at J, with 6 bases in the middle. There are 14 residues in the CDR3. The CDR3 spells CASSLGGGNQPQHF. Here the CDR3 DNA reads TGTGCCAGCAGCTTAGGGGGGGGCAATCAGCCCCAGCATTTT.

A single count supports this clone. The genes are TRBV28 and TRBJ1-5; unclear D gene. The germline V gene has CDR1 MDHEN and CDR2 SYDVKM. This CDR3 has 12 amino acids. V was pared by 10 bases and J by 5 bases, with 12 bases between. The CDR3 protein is CATGILDQPQHF. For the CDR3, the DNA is TGTGCCACGGGAATTTTGGATCAGCCCCAGCATTTT.

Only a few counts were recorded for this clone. The CDR3 protein is CASSPGLAVSYEQYF. CDR3 sequence (DNA): TGTGCCAGCAGCCCGGGACTAGCGGTTTCCTACGAGCAGTACTTC. The rearrangement uses TRBV7-2 and TRBJ2-7; TRBD2 agrees at 11 bases. Germline V gene data show CDR1 as SGHTA and CDR2 as FQGNSA. The ends lost 5 bases at V and 1 base at J; junction bases unmatched: 4. The length of the CDR3 is 15 residues. The full variable domain, in which reference TRBV7-2 and TRBJ2-7 provide the parts outside the CDR3, is GAGVSQSPSNKVTEKGKDVELRCDPISGHTALYWYRQSLGQGLEFLIYFQGNSAPDKSGLPSDRFSAERTGGSVSTLTIQRTQQEDSAVYLCASSPGLAVSYEQYFGPGTRLTVT.

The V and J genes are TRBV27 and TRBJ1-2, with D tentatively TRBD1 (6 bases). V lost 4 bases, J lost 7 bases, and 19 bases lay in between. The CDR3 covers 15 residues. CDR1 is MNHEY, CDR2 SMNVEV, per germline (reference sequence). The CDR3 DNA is TGTGCCAGCAGTTCCCGGGGGGCTTGGGGCTCTGGCTACACCTTC. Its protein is CASSSRGAWGSGYTF.

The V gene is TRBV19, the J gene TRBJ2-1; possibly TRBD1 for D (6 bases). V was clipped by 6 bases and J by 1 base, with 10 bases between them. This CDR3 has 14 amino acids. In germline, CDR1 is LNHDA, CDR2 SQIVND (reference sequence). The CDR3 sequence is CASRMDSSYNEQFF. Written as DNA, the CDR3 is TGTGCCAGTAGGATGGACAGTTCCTACAATGAGCAGTTCTTC.

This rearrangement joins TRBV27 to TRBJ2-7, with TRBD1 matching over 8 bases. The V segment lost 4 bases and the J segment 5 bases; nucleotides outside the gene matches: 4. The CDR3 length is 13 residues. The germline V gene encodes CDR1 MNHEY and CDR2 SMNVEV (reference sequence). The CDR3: CASSSTRGHEQYF. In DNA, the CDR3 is TGTGCCAGCAGTTCCACCAGGGGGCACGAGCAGTACTTC.

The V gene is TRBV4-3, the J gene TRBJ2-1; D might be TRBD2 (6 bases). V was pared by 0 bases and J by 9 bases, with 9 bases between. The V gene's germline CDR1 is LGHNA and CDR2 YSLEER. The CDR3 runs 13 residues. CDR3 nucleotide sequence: TGCGCCAGCAGCCAAGAGCACGGGAGTGAGCAGTTCTTC. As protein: CASSQEHGSEQFF.

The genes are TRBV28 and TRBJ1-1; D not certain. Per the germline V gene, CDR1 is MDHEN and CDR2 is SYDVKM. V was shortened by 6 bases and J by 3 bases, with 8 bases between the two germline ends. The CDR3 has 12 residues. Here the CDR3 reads CASRGSYTEAFF. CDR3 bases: TGTGCCAGCAGGGGCAGCTACACTGAAGCTTTCTTT.

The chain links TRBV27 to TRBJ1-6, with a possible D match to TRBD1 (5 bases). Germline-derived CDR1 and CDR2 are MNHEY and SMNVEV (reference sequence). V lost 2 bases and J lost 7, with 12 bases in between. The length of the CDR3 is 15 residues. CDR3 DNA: TGTGCCAGCAGTTTAGCGGGACTCCAGAATTCACCCCTCCACTTT. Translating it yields CASSLAGLQNSPLHF.

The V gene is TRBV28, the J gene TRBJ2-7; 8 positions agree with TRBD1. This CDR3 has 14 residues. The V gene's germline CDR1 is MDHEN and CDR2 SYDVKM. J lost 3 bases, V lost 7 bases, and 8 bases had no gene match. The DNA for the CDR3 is TGTGCCAGCACCCGGACAGGGAGGTTCTACGAGCAGTACTTC. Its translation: CASTRTGRFYEQYF.

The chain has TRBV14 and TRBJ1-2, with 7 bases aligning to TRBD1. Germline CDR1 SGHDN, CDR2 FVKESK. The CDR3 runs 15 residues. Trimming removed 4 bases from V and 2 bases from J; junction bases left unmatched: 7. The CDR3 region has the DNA TGTGCCAGCAGCCTCCGACAGGGATGGAACTATGGCTACACCTTC. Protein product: CASSLRQGWNYGYTF.

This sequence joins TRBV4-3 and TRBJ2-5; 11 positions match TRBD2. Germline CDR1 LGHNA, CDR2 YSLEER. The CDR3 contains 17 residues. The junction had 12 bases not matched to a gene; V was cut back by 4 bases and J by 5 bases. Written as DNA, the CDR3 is TGCGCCAGCAGCCCACAAATAGGACTAGCGGGTTTGGAGACCCAGTACTTC. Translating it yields CASSPQIGLAGLETQYF.

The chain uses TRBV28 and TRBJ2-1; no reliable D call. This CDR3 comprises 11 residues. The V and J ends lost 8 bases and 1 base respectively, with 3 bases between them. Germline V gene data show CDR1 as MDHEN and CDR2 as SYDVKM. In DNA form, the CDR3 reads TGTGCCAGCCCTTCCTACAATGAGCAGTTCTTC. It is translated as CASPSYNEQFF.

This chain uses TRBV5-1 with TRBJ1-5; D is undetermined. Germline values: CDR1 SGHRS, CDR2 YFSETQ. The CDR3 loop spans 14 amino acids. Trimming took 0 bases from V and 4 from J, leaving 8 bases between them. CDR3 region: CASSLDSLNQPQHF. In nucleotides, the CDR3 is TGCGCCAGCAGCTTGGACTCCCTTAATCAGCCCCAGCATTTT.

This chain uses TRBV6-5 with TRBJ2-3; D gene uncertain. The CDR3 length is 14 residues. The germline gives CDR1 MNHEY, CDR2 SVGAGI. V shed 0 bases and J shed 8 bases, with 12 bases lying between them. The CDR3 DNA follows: TGTGCCAGCAGTTACTCCGACCGGAGTGCTACGCAGTATTTT. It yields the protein CASSYSDRSATQYF.

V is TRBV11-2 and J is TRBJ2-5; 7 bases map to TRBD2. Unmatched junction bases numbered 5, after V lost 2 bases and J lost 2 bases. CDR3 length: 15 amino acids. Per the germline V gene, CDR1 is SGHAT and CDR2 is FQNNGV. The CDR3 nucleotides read TGTGCCAGCAGCTTACCTTCGGGACTACAAGAGACCCAGTACTTC. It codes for CASSLPSGLQETQYF. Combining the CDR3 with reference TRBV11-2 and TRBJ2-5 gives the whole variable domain EAGVAQSPRYKIIEKRQSVAFWCNPISGHATLYWYQQILGQGPKLLIQFQNNGVVDDSQLPKDRFSAERLKGVDSTLKIQPAKLEDSAVYLCASSLPSGLQETQYFGPGTRLLVL.

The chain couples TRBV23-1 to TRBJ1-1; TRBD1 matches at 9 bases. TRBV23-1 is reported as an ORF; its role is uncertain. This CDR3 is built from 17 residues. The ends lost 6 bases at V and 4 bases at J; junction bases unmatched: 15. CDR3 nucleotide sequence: TGCGCCAGCAGCCGACAGGGGGTATGGATCGAAGTCACTGAAGCTTTCTTT. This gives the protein CASSRQGVWIEVTEAFF.

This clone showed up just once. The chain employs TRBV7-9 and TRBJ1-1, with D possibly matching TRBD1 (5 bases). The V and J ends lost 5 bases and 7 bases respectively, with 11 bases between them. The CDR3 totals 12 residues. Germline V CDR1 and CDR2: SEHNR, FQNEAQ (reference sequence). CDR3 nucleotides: TGTGCCAGCAGCCGACGGGGGTATGAAGCTTTCTTT. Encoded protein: CASSRRGYEAFF.

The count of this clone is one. The CDR3 sequence: CASSNRLGTPTYEQYF. The CDR3 DNA follows: TGTGCCAGCAGCAACCGATTAGGGACACCAACCTACGAGCAGTACTTC. The chain has TRBV21-1 and TRBJ2-7; TRBD1, the table's D call, lacks a check against the DNA. TRBV21-1 is marked as a pseudogene. The CDR3 extends over 16 amino acids.